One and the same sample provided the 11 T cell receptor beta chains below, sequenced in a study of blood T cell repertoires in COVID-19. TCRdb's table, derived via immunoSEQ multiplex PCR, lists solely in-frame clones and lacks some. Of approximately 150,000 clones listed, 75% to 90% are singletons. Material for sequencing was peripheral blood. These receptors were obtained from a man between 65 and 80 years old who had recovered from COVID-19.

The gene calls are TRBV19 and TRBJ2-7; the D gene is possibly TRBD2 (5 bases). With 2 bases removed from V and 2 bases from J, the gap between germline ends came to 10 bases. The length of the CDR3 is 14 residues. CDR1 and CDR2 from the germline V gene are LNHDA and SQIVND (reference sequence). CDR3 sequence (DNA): TGTGCCAGTAGTATATTAGGCGGGCCCTACGAGCAGTACTTC. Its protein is CASSILGGPYEQYF.

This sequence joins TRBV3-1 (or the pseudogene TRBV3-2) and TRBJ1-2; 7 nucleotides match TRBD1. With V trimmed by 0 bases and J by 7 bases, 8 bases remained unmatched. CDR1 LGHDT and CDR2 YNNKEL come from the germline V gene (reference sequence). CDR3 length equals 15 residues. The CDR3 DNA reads TGTGCCAGCAGCCAAGATAACAGGGGTAATTTTGGCTACACCTTC. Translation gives CASSQDNRGNFGYTF.

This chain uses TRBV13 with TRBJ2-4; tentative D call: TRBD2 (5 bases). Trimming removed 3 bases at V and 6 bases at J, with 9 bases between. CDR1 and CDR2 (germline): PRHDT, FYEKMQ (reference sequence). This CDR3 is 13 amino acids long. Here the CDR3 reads CASSLGRGNIQYF. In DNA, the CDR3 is TGTGCCAGCAGCTTGGGTCGGGGAAACATTCAGTACTTC.

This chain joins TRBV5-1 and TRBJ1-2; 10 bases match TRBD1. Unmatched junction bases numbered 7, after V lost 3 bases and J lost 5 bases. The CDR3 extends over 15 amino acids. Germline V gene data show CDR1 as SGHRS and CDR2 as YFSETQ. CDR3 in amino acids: CASSSFGQGVYGYTF. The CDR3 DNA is TGCGCCAGCAGCTCCTTCGGACAGGGGGTTTATGGCTACACCTTC.

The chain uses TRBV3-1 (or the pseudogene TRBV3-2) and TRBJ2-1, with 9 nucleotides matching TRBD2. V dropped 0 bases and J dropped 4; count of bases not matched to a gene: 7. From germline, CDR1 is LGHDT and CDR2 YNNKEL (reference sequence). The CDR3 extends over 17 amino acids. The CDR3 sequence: CASSQDPWLAGYNEQFF. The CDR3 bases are TGTGCCAGCAGCCAAGATCCCTGGCTAGCGGGGTACAATGAGCAGTTCTTC.

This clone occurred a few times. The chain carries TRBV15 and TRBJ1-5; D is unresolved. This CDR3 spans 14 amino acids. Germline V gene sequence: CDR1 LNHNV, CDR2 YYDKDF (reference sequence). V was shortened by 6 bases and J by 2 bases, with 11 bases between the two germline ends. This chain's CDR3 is CATSKSYGNQPQHF. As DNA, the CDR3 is TGTGCCACCAGTAAATCCTATGGCAATCAGCCCCAGCATTTT.

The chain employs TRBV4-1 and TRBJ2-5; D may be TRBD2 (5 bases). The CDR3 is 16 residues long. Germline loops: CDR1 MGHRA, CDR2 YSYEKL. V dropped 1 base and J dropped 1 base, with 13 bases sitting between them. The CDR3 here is CASSQGPLEGQETQYF. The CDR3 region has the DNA TGCGCCAGCAGCCAAGGCCCGCTTGAGGGCCAAGAGACCCAGTACTTC.

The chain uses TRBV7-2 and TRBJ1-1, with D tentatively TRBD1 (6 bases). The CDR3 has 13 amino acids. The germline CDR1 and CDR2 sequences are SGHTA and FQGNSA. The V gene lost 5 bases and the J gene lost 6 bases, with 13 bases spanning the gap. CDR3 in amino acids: CASSGQQGSEAFF. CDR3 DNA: TGTGCCAGCAGCGGACAACAGGGTTCTGAAGCTTTCTTT.

This CDR3 is CASRPIREIAGELFF. DNA of the CDR3: TGTGCCAGCAGGCCGATACGGGAAATAGCCGGGGAGCTGTTTTTT. J is TRBJ2-2 and V is TRBV7-2; D may be TRBD2 (5 bases). V was cut by 6 bases and J by 6 bases, with 17 bases left in between. This CDR3 spans 15 amino acids. Germline lookup yields CDR1 SGHTA and CDR2 FQGNSA.

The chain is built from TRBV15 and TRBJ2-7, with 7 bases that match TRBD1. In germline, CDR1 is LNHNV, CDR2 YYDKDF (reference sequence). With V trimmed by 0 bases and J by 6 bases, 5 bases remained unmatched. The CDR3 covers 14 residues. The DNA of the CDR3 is TGTGCCACCAGCAGAGACGTAACAGGGGTCGAGCAGTACTTC. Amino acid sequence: CATSRDVTGVEQYF. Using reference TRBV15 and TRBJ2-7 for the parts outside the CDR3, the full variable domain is DAMVIQNPRYQVTQFGKPVTLSCSQTLNHNVMYWYQQKSSQAPKLLFHYYDKDFNNEADTPDNFQSRRPNTSFCFLDIRSPGLGDTAMYLCATSRDVTGVEQYFGPGTRLTVT.

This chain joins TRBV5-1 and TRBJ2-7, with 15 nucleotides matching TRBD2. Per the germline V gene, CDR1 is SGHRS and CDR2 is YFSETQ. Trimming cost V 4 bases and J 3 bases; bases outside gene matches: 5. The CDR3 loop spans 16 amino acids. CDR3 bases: TGCGCCAGCAGCGTGTGGACTAGCGGGAGGGGCTACGAGCAGTACTTC. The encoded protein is CASSVWTSGRGYEQYF.